The TCR beta chain described here comes from a study of metastatic and nonmetastatic thyroid tumors. The study, taken as a whole, reports: It was reportedly found that TCR beta diversity was significantly higher in malignant thyroid tumors than in benign nodules, a difference seen in both blood and tumor samples.

V was clipped by 5 bases and J by 2 bases, with 30 bases between them. CDR1 and CDR2 from the germline V gene are DFQATT and SNEGSKA (reference sequence). The CDR3 is 19 amino acids. This clone came up many times. No antigen is known for it. Until they underwent thyroid surgery, no patient had received any treatment. In the original workflow: Clinicopathological groups of papillary thyroid cancer showed CDR3 differences that were used to build a distant-metastasis classifier. With MiXCR, TCRdb called clones anew from the PCR reads. TCRdb, not the authors, supplied the V and J calls. The repertoire holds fewer than 40,000 clones, with about 15% as singletons.

The chain has TRBV20-1 and TRBJ1-1; maybe TRBD1 (6 bases). This clonotype was sampled from a male donor with papillary thyroid cancer or a benign thyroid nodule (not recorded which). Some clones in this sample may be carry-over from other donors' samples. The sequenced sample consisted of blood. For the CDR3, the DNA is TGCAGTGCTGCAAAAAGGGCAGGGGCTAGTGATCGGATCAACACTGAAGCTTTCTTT. It encodes CSAAKRAGASDRINTEAFF.